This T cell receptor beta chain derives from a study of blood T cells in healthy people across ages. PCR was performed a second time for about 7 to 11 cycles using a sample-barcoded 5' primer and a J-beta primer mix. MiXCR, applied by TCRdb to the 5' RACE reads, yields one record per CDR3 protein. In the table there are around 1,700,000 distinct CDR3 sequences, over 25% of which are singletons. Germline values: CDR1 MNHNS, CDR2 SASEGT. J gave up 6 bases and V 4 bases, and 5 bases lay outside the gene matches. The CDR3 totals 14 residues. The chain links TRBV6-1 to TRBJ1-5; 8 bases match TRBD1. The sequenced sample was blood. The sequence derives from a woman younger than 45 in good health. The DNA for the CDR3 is TGTGCCAGCAGTGTAACGACAGGGGCTCAGCCCCAGCATTTT. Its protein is CASSVTTGAQPQHF.